This TCR beta chain was obtained from a study of shared clonotypes between healthy human individuals. Points from the study as a whole: Limitation of the genetic and exposure-history diversity represented came from the few donors. Exclusively blood specimens were collected; tissue repertoires likely differ.

This clone was seen many times. Its antigen is still unknown. The CDR3 loop spans 15 amino acids. Trimming cost V 0 bases and J 2 bases, with 10 bases left between them. The germline V gene has CDR1 SGHDT and CDR2 YYEEEE. The sequencing of unsorted PBMC DNA took place on ten immunoSEQ deep assay plates. Profiling relied on immunoSEQ multiplex PCR, and the TCRdb table lists in-frame clones only, not all of them. The sample lists some 470,000 clones, 60% to 85% occurring once. This TCR came from a woman in her forties in good health. Some clones in this sample may be carry-over from other donors' samples. This chain links TRBV5-6 with TRBJ2-3; D possibly uses TRBD1 or TRBD2 (5 bases each). Sequences were obtained from PBMCs. In DNA, the CDR3 is TGTGCCAGCAGCTTGGAAGGGGACCCCACAGATACGCAGTATTTT. Residues: CASSLEGDPTDTQYF.